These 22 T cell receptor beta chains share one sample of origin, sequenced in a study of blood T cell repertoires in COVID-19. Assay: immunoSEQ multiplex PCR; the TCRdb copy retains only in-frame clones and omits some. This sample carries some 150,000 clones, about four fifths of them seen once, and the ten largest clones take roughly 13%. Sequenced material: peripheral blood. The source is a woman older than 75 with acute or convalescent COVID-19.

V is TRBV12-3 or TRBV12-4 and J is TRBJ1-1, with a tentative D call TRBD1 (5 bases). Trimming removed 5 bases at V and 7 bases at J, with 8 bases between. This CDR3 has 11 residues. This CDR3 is CASSLGGEAFF. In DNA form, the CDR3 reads TGTGCCAGCAGTCTCGGGGGTGAAGCTTTCTTT.

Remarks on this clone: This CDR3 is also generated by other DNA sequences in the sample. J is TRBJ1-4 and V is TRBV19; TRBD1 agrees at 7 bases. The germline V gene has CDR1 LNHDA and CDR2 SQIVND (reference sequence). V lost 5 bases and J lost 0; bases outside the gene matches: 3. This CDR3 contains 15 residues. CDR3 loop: CASSPGTATNEKLFF. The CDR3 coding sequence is TGTGCCAGTAGTCCCGGGACAGCAACTAATGAAAAACTGTTTTTT. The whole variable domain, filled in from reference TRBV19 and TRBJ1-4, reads DGGITQSPKYLFRKEGQNVTLSCEQNLNHDAMYWYRQDPGQGLRLIYYSQIVNDFQKGDIAEGYSVSREKKESFPLTVTSAQKNPTAFYLCASSPGTATNEKLFFGSGTQLSVL.

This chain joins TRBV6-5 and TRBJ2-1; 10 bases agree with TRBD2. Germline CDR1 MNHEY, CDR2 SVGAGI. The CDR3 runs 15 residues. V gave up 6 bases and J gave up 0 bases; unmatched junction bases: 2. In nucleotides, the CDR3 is TGTGCCAGCAGACGGACTAGCGGCTCCTACAATGAGCAGTTCTTC. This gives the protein CASRRTSGSYNEQFF.

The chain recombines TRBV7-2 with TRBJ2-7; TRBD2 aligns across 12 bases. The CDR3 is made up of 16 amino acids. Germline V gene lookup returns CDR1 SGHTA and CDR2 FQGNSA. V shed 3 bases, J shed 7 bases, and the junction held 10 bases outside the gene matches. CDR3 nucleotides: TGTGCCAGCAGCTTGGGTAGACTAGCGGGAGCCAGAGAGCAGTACTTC. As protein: CASSLGRLAGAREQYF.

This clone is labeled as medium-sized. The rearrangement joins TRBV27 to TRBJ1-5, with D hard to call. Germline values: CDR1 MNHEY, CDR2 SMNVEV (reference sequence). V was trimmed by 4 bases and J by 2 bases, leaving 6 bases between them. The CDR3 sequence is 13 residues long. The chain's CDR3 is CASSSLGNQPQHF. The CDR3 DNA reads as TGTGCCAGCAGTTCCCTCGGCAATCAGCCCCAGCATTTT.

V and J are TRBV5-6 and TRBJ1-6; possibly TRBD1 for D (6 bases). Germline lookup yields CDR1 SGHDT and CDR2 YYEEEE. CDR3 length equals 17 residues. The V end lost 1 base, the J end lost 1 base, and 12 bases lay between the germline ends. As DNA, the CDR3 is TGTGCCAGCAGCTTGTTGGGGGCGCGGTCCTATAATTCACCCCTCCACTTT. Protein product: CASSLLGARSYNSPLHF.

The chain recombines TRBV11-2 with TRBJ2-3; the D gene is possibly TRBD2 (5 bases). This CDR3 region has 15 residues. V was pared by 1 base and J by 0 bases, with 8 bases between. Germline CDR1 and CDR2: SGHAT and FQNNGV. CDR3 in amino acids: CASSLAGSSTDTQYF. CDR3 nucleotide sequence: TGTGCCAGCAGCTTAGCGGGATCGAGCACAGATACGCAGTATTTT.

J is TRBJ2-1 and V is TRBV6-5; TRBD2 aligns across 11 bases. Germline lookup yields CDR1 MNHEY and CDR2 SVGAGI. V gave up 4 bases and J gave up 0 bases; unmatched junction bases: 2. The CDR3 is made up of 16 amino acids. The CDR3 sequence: CASSLTSGSSYNEQFF. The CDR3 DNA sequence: TGTGCCAGCAGTTTAACTAGCGGGAGCTCCTACAATGAGCAGTTCTTC.

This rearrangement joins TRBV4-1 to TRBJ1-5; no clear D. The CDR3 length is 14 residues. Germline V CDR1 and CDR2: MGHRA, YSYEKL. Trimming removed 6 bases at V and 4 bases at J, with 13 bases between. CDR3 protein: CASRNPGTNQPQHF. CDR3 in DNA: TGCGCCAGCAGGAATCCGGGAACTAATCAGCCCCAGCATTTT.

The CDR3 nucleotides are TGTGCCAGCAGCTTACTAGCGAGGGGCACCGGGGAGCTGTTTTTT. Amino acids: CASSLLARGTGELFF. The gene calls are TRBV7-2 and TRBJ2-2; the D gene is possibly TRBD2 (6 bases). Germline CDR1 SGHTA, CDR2 FQGNSA. With 2 bases removed from V and 4 bases from J, the gap between germline ends came to 11 bases. The CDR3 covers 15 residues.

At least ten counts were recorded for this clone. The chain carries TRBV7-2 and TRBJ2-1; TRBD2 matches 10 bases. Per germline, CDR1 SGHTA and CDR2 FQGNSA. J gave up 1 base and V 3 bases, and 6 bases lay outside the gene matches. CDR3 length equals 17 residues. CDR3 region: CASSFAPSGGSYNEQFF. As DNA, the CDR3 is TGTGCCAGCAGCTTTGCACCTAGCGGGGGTTCCTACAATGAGCAGTTCTTC.

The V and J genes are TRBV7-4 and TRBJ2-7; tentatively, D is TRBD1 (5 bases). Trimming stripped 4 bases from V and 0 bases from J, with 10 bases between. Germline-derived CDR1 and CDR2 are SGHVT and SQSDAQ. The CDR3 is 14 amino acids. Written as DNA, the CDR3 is TGTGCCAGCAGCTCCTCAGGGCCCTCCTACGAGCAGTACTTC. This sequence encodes CASSSSGPSYEQYF.

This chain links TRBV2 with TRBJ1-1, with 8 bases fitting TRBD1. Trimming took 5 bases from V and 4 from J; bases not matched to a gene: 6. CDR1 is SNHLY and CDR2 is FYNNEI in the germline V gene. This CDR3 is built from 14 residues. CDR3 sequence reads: CASSSRGPSTEAFF. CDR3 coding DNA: TGTGCCAGCAGTTCCAGGGGGCCTAGCACTGAAGCTTTCTTT.

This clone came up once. This chain's CDR3 is CASSLIPAGGSATNEKLFF. The CDR3 nucleotides read TGTGCCAGCAGTTTAATACCCGCAGGGGGCTCTGCAACTAATGAAAAACTGTTTTTT. The chain employs TRBV28 and TRBJ1-4; 8 bases match TRBD1. The CDR3 extends over 19 amino acids. Germline V gene data show CDR1 as MDHEN and CDR2 as SYDVKM. The trim removed 2 bases at V and 0 bases at J, leaving 11 bases unmatched.

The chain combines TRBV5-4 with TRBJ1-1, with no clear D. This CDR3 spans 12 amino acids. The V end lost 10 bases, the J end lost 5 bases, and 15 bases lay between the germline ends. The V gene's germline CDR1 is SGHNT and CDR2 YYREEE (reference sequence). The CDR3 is CAFKGVETEAFF. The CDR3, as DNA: TGTGCCTTCAAGGGAGTTGAGACTGAAGCTTTCTTT.

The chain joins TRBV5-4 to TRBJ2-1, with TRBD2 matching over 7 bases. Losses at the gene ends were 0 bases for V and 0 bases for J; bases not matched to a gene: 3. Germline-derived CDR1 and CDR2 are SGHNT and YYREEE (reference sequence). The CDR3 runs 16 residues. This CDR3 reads CASSLDSGASYNEQFF. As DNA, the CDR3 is TGTGCCAGCAGCTTGGACAGCGGGGCCTCCTACAATGAGCAGTTCTTC.

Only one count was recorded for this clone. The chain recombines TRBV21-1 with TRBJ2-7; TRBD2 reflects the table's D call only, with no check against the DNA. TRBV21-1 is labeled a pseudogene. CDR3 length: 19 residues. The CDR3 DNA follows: TGTGCCAGCAGCAATCTCACGAAACGGGGGGTAAGGCCCCTCTACGAGCAGTACTTC. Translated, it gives CASSNLTKRGVRPLYEQYF.

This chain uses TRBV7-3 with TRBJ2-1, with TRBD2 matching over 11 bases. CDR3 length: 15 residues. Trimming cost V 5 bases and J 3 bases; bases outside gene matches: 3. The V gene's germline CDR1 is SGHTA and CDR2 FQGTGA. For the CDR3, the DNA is TGTGCCAGCAGCCCCGGGACTAGCGGCTACAATGAGCAGTTCTTC. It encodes CASSPGTSGYNEQFF.

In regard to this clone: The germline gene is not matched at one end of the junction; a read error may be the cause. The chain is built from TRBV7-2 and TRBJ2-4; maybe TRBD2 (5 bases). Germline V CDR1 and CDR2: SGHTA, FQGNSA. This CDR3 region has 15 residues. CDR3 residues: CASSLAPPADPTKNF. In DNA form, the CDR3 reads TGTGCCAGCAGCCTAGCCCCCCCCGCAGATCCGACTAAAAACTTC. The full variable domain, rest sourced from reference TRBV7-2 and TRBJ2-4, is GAGVSQSPSNKVTEKGKDVELRCDPISGHTALYWYRQSLGQGLEFLIYFQGNSAPDKSGLPSDRFSAERTGGSVSTLTIQRTQQEDSAVYLCASSLAPPADPTKNFGAGTRLSVL.

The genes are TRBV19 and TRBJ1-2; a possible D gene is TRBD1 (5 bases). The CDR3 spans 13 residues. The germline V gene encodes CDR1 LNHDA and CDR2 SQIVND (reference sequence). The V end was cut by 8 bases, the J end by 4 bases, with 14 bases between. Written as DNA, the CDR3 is TGTGCCAGTGCCCCGGGCAGGGCCTATGGCTACACCTTC. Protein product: CASAPGRAYGYTF. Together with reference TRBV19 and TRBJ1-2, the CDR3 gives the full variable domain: DGGITQSPKYLFRKEGQNVTLSCEQNLNHDAMYWYRQDPGQGLRLIYYSQIVNDFQKGDIAEGYSVSREKKESFPLTVTSAQKNPTAFYLCASAPGRAYGYTFGSGTRLTVV.

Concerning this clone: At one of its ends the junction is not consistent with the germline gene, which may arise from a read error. The DNA of the CDR3 is TGTGCCGGCAGGGGACTAGCGGGAGGGCCGGGTGAGCAGTTCTTC. Amino acids: CAGRGLAGGPGEQFF. This chain connects TRBV6-5 to TRBJ2-1, with TRBD2 identical over 16 bases. CDR1 is MNHEY, CDR2 SVGAGI, per germline. There are 15 residues in the CDR3.

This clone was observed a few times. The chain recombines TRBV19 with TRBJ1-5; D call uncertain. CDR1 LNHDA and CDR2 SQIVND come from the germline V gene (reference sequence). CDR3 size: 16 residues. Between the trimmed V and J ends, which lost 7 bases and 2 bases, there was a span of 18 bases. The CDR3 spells CASMSRGSLGNQPQHF. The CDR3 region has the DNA TGTGCCAGTATGTCCCGAGGGTCTTTGGGCAATCAGCCCCAGCATTTT.